The rows below give T cell receptor beta chains drawn from one sample of a study of T cell repertoires in cytomegalovirus infection. One entry per CDR3 protein results from TCRdb running MiXCR on the reads. Here the sample spans around 740,000 distinct CDR3 sequences, 35% to 45% being singletons. What was sequenced was PBMCs. Receptors originate from a human donor in good health (CMV status not recorded). Some clones in this sample may be carry-over from other donors' samples. Each CDR3 is given with its conserved first and last residue. The D gene is left open where the match is weak. Clone size is shown for a subset of rows, as once, few, many or a class of expanded clone.

D	size	V	J	CDR3	DNA
-	-	TRBV11-2	TRBJ1-4	CASIPDPGATNEKLFF	TGTGCCAGCATCCCCGACCCCGGTGCAACTAATGAAAAACTGTTTTTT
TRBD1	-	TRBV27	TRBJ2-5	CASSTTTGNLKTQYF	TGTGCCAGCAGTACGACGACAGGGAATTTAAAGACCCAGTACTTC
-	few	TRBV6-5	TRBJ2-7	CASSYGTGSTYEQYF	TGTGCCAGCAGTTACGGGACGGGGAGCACCTACGAGCAGTACTTC
TRBD2	-	TRBV20-1	TRBJ2-1	CSARRLAGGYNEQFF	TGCAGTGCTAGAAGACTAGCGGGAGGGTACAATGAGCAGTTCTTC
-	few	TRBV19	TRBJ1-1	CASSIGKGNTEAFF	TGTGCCAGTAGTATAGGGAAAGGGAACACTGAAGCTTTCTTT
TRBD1	few	TRBV7-7	TRBJ2-1	CASSRGQGAVNEQFF	TGTGCTAGCAGCCGGGGACAGGGGGCGGTCAATGAGCAGTTCTTC
-	-	TRBV14	TRBJ1-3	CASSPGQRGNTIYF	TGTGCCAGCAGCCCCGGACAACGGGGAAACACCATATATTTT
TRBD1	many	TRBV7-2	TRBJ1-1	CASRSLQTGGTEAFF	TGTGCCAGCAGATCGCTTCAAACAGGGGGCACTGAAGCTTTCTTT
TRBD1	-	TRBV6-1	TRBJ1-5	CASSSGQGAGQPQHF	TGTGCCAGCAGTTCGGGACAGGGGGCGGGTCAGCCCCAGCATTTT
-	-	TRBV7-9	TRBJ1-3	CASSLAGSGNPIYF	TGTGCCAGCAGCTTAGCGGGCTCTGGAAACCCCATATATTTT
-	-	TRBV10-3	TRBJ1-2	CAISESATAQPWGYTF	TGTGCCATCAGTGAGTCGGCAACGGCCCAACCCTGGGGCTACACCTTC
TRBD1	-	TRBV5-6	TRBJ2-6	CASSLGQGVIGANVLTF	TGTGCCAGCAGCTTAGGACAGGGGGTAATTGGGGCCAACGTCCTGACTTTC
TRBD1	few	TRBV12-3/TRBV12-4	TRBJ2-1	CASSLGTGVNEQFF	TGTGCCAGCAGTTTAGGGACAGGGGTGAATGAGCAGTTCTTC
-	-	TRBV12-3/TRBV12-4	TRBJ2-7	CASSLRSKDYEQYF	TGTGCCAGCAGTCTACGATCCAAGGATTACGAGCAGTACTTC
-	many	TRBV7-2	TRBJ2-7	CASSKDITYEQYF	TGTGCCAGCAGCAAGGACATAACCTACGAGCAGTACTTC
-	-	TRBV12-3/TRBV12-4	TRBJ1-5	CVSSLRRVGSNQPQPF	TGTGTCAGCAGTTTAAGGAGGGTCGGAAGCAATCAGCCCCAGCCTTTT
-	-	TRBV28	TRBJ1-2	CASSYEGGDYGYTF	TGTGCCAGCAGCTACGAAGGGGGTGACTATGGCTACACCTTC
-	-	TRBV20-1	TRBJ1-2	CSAPGAWGANFGYTF	TGCAGTGCTCCGGGGGCGTGGGGGGCGAATTTTGGCTACACCTTC
-	many	TRBV7-2	TRBJ2-1	CASSLASFYNEQFF	TGTGCCAGCAGCCTAGCGTCGTTCTACAATGAGCAGTTCTTC
-	many	TRBV7-8	TRBJ2-1	CASSIASNEQFF	TGTGCCAGCAGCATAGCCAGCAATGAGCAGTTCTTC
TRBD2	few	TRBV6-2/TRBV6-3	TRBJ2-1	CASSYSPGTTLPNEQFF	TGTGCCAGCAGTTACAGCCCCGGGACTACCCTTCCCAATGAGCAGTTCTTC
TRBD2	-	TRBV6-5	TRBJ2-7	CASRGGGDDYEQYF	TGTGCCAGCAGGGGGGGAGGGGACGACTACGAGCAGTACTTC
-	-	TRBV19	TRBJ2-1	CASSIVKSSYNEQFF	TGTGCCAGTAGTATAGTAAAGAGCTCCTACAATGAGCAGTTCTTC
-	few	TRBV19	TRBJ1-5	CATRGAGHQPQHF	TGTGCCACCCGCGGGGCAGGGCATCAGCCCCAGCATTTT
TRBD2	-	TRBV6-1	TRBJ2-7	CASTREGQGEQYF	TGTGCCAGCACTCGGGAGGGCCAGGGCGAGCAGTACTTC
TRBD1	-	TRBV14	TRBJ1-1	CASSQWTGTNTEAFF	TGTGCCAGCAGCCAATGGACAGGGACGAACACTGAAGCTTTCTTT
TRBD2	once	TRBV12-3/TRBV12-4	TRBJ2-7	CASNLAGGGYEQYF	TGTGCCAGCAACCTAGCGGGAGGAGGCTACGAGCAGTACTTC
-	few	TRBV28	TRBJ1-1	CASSLSTTGNTEAFF	TGTGCCAGCAGTTTATCTACGACAGGGAACACTGAAGCTTTCTTT
TRBD1	-	TRBV10-3	TRBJ1-1	CALQTHPGQGKAFF	TGTGCCCTACAAACCCACCCCGGACAGGGTAAAGCTTTCTTT